Included here is one TCR beta chain sequence, with context. The data were produced by immunoSEQ multiplex PCR, yet TCRdb's version contains in-frame clones alone and is incomplete. The table records fewer than 70,000 clones, 70% to 90% of them present only once. This sample was included in a study of blood T cell repertoires in COVID-19. Turning to the study itself: The samples span acute and convalescent COVID-19 from the United States, Italy and Spain.

This CDR3 contains 14 residues. Germline loops: CDR1 SGHRS, CDR2 YFSETQ. V shed 4 bases, J shed 2 bases, and the junction held 6 bases outside the gene matches. The chain joins TRBV5-1 to TRBJ2-7; 7 positions agree with TRBD2. This TCR was recovered from a man aged 50 to 59 with acute or convalescent COVID-19. Sequencing was done on a sample of peripheral blood. CDR3 sequence: CASSPQRGAYEQYF. CDR3 nucleotides: TGCGCCAGCAGCCCCCAGCGGGGAGCCTACGAGCAGTACTTC.